This T cell receptor beta chain was profiled in a study of OX40 agonist ivuxolimab in advanced cancers. The overall study: Males comprised 75% to 90% of the group, whose mean age was roughly 60 years (range about 20 to 79).

Germline V lookup: CDR1 SGHVS, CDR2 FNYEAQ. This CDR3 spans 14 amino acids. V dropped 5 bases and J dropped 2; count of bases not matched to a gene: 5. This clone has only a few counts. TCRdb keeps only in-frame clones here, not all; method: immunoSEQ multiplex PCR. The table records 48,000 or so clones, about 81% of them present only once. The receptor comes from an adult with an advanced solid tumor such as melanoma, head and neck, liver or kidney cancer. Sample: CD4+ or CD8+ T cells sorted from blood, taken in a trial of the OX40 agonist ivuxolimab. The rearrangement uses TRBV7-6 and TRBJ2-7, with 8 bases identical to TRBD1. The CDR3 region has the DNA TGTGCCAGCAGCCGTGGGACAGGCCCCTACGAGCAGTACTTC. This codes for CASSRGTGPYEQYF.